This T cell receptor (beta chain) was captured in a study of blood T cells in healthy people across ages. Remarks on this clonotype: The antigen is not known.

Broader study findings: Bulk PBMC profiling left naive and antigen-experienced comparisons inconclusive. Expanded clonotype changes were possibly confounded by unknown donor CMV status.

The second PCR ran roughly 7 to 12 cycles with a sample-barcoded 5' primer and J-beta primers. TCRdb re-called the 5' RACE reads through MiXCR, storing one row per CDR3 protein. The sample gives fewer than 900,000 distinct CDR3 sequences, approximately 39% of which show up once; roughly 19% is in the top ten. For every donor, a draw yielded ten milliliters of peripheral blood. This CDR3 contains 16 residues. Looked up from germline, CDR1 is SGHRS and CDR2 is YFSETQ. Trimming pared 2 bases from V and 4 bases from J, leaving 17 bases between. Specimen: blood. The TCR originated in a woman aged 55-70 years in good health. The chain employs TRBV5-1 and TRBJ2-3, with D possibly matching TRBD1 (6 bases). DNA of the CDR3: TGCGCCAGCAGCTTAAACAGGGCCCCTAGGGCAGATACGCAGTATTTT. It codes for CASSLNRAPRADTQYF.